Listed below are T cell receptor beta chains from one sample, sequenced in a study of T-cell memory formation after mild COVID-19. TCRdb re-called the 5' RACE reads with MiXCR, one entry per CDR3 protein. The sample lists about 340,000 distinct CDR3 sequences; about 16% were seen once. Sequencing was carried out using PBMCs or a T cell subset sorted from them (not recorded which). These receptors all stem from a man between 18 and 35 years old who had mild COVID-19 (a few samples of this study predate the infection). Cell type and time point are not known. Both conserved end residues are part of each CDR3.

TRBV29-1	TRBJ1-1	CSVEVGATEAFF
TRBV12-3/TRBV12-4	TRBJ2-1	CASTQSGGRNEQFF
TRBV7-6	TRBJ2-2	CASSEGTANTGELYF
TRBV12-3/TRBV12-4	TRBJ2-7	CASSLWGGQFYEQYF
TRBV10-3	TRBJ2-2	CAIGGLLAGELFF
TRBV11-2	TRBJ1-2	CASSLGRSDLNYGYTF
TRBV4-1	TRBJ2-5	CASSFHQTQYF
TRBV7-2	TRBJ1-6	CASSLGQGISPLHF
TRBV20-1	TRBJ2-7	CSAGSWANTYEQYF
TRBV5-1	TRBJ2-5	CASSLAHGPPGETQYF
TRBV29-1	TRBJ1-2	CSVWRGPGGEDGYTF
TRBV18	TRBJ1-2	CASSPPSAANGYTF
TRBV6-2/TRBV6-3	TRBJ2-5	CASSRTGPMETQYF
TRBV6-5	TRBJ2-7	CASNRAASYEQYF
TRBV3-1	TRBJ1-4	CASSPLGEGEKLFF
TRBV7-2	TRBJ2-2	CASSFLNTGELFF
TRBV7-6	TRBJ2-7	CASSLGAKGGYEQYF
TRBV5-4	TRBJ2-5	CASRSTVGQAKETQYF
TRBV3-1	TRBJ2-5	CASSHRGQKYF
TRBV7-2	TRBJ2-5	CASSLALAGATRYF
TRBV12-3/TRBV12-4	TRBJ2-3	CASSLGLRAARGTDTQYF
TRBV20-1	TRBJ1-2	CSAPDQGIQGYTF
TRBV4-3	TRBJ2-7	CASSQELGFWEQYF
TRBV5-6	TRBJ2-2	CASSPYPGVNTGELFF
TRBV7-9	TRBJ1-2	CASSLEVYGYTF
TRBV7-8	TRBJ1-5	CASSTRRSNQPQHF
TRBV20-1	TRBJ1-1	CSARDEDRELSEAFF
TRBV21-1	TRBJ1-5	CASSKVGTPGRINQPQHF
TRBV5-1	TRBJ2-2	CASSLRTQDTGELFF
TRBV4-2	TRBJ2-3	CASSRPGQGTDTQYF
TRBV5-1	TRBJ2-1	CASSLAPGEKSEQFF
TRBV29-1	TRBJ2-5	CSVAEGARETQYF
TRBV3-1	TRBJ2-2	CASSQEAGELFF
TRBV7-2	TRBJ2-2	CASCSSASNTGELFF
TRBV6-4	TRBJ2-3	CASRVRLQGPADTQYF
TRBV4-1	TRBJ2-1	CASSQDTLAGANEQFF